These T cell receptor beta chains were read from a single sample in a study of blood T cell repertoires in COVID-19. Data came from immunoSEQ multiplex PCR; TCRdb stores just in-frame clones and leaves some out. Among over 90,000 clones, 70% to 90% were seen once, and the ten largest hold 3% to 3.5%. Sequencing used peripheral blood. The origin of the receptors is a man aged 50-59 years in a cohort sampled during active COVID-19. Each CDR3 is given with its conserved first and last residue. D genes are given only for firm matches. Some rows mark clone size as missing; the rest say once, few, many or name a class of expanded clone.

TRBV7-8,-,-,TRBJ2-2,CASSLSGELFF,TGTGCCAGCAGCTTATCTGGGGAGCTGTTTTTT
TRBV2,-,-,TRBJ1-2,CASSGQTYGYTF,TGTGCCAGCAGTGGACAGACCTATGGCTACACCTTC
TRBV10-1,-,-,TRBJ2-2,CASPEPQPLAAMGTGELFF,TGCGCCAGCCCAGAACCCCAACCACTAGCAGCCATGGGGACCGGGGAGCTGTTTTTT
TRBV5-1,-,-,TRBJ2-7,CASSWAGATEGGEQYF,TGCGCCAGCAGCTGGGCCGGGGCCACGGAGGGAGGCGAGCAGTACTTC
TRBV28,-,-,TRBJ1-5,CASSPGGEAQPQHF,TGTGCCAGCAGTCCGGGGGGGGAGGCTCAGCCCCAGCATTTT
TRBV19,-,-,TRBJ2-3,CASSIGPGNTDTQYF,TGTGCCAGTAGTATTGGGCCAGGGAACACAGATACGCAGTATTTT
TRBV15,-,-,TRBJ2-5,CATSRNTGLGETQYF,TGTGCCACCAGCAGAAACACGGGACTTGGGGAGACCCAGTACTTC
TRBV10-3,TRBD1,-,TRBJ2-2,CATSWTGVGTGELFF,TGTGCCACGTCTTGGACAGGGGTCGGCACCGGGGAGCTGTTTTTT
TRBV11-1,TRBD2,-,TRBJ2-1,CASSSLAGGPREQFF,TGTGCCAGCAGCTCGCTAGCGGGGGGGCCCCGGGAGCAGTTCTTC
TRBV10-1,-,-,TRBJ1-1,CASRRQNTEAFF,TGCGCCAGCAGAAGACAAAACACTGAAGCTTTCTTT
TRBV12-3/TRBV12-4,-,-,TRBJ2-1,CATRSRDYNEQFF,TGTGCCACCCGGTCGAGGGACTACAATGAGCAGTTCTTC
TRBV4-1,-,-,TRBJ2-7,CASSLDWGRWDEQYF,TGCGCCAGCAGCCTGGACTGGGGTCGGTGGGACGAGCAGTACTTC
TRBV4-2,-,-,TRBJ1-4,CASSQVLQGTEKLFF,TGTGCCAGCAGCCAAGTTCTGCAGGGAACTGAAAAACTGTTTTTT
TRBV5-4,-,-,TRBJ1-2,CASSSDSYGYTF,TGTGCCAGCAGCTCCGACAGCTATGGCTACACCTTC
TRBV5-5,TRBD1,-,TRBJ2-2,CASSSHRGNTGELFF,TGTGCCAGCAGCTCACACAGGGGAAACACCGGGGAGCTGTTTTTT
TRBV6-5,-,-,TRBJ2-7,CASSYGGGGKLYEQYF,TGTGCCAGCAGTTACGGGGGAGGCGGGAAGCTCTACGAGCAGTACTTC
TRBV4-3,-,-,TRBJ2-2,CASSQEGRGWNTGELFF,TGCGCCAGCAGCCAAGAGGGGCGGGGTTGGAACACCGGGGAGCTGTTTTTT
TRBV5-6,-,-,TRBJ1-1,CASSRTDTNTEAFF,TGTGCCAGCAGCAGGACAGATACGAACACTGAAGCTTTCTTT
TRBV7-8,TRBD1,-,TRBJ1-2,CASSPTGDGYTF,TGTGCCAGCAGCCCGACAGGGGACGGCTACACCTTC
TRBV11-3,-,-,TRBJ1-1,CASSSYQGQARNEAFF,TGTGCCAGCAGCTCCTACCAGGGACAAGCCCGAAACGAAGCTTTCTTT
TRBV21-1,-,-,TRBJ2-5,CASLRLAGEGETQYF,TGTGCCAGCCTTCGACTAGCGGGGGAAGGAGAGACCCAGTACTTC
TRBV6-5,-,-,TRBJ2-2,CASTALATGELFF,TGTGCCAGCACCGCTCTAGCGACCGGGGAGCTGTTTTTT
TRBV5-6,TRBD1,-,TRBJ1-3,CASSLRDRGNTIYF,TGTGCCAGCAGCCTAAGGGACAGAGGAAACACCATATATTTT
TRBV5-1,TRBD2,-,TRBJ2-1,CASSFSGSEWDEQFF,TGCGCCAGCAGCTTTAGCGGGTCGGAGTGGGATGAGCAGTTCTTC
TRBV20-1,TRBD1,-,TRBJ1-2,CSRQGVAGYTF,TGCAGTAGACAGGGAGTGGCTGGCTACACCTTC
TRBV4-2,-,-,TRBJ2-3,CASRAGPDGDTQYF,TGTGCCAGTCGGGCAGGGCCTGACGGAGATACGCAGTATTTT
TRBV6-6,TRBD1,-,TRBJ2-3,CASLPTGGTDTQYF,TGTGCCAGCCTCCCTACAGGGGGCACAGATACGCAGTATTTT
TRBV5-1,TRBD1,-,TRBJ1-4,CASTPEGAQEKLFF,TGCGCCAGCACCCCCGAGGGGGCACAGGAAAAACTGTTTTTT
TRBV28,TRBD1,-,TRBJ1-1,CASSWGQANTEAFF,TGTGCCAGCAGTTGGGGACAGGCGAACACTGAAGCTTTCTTT
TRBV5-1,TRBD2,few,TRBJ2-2,CASRNRGGNTGELFF,TGCGCCAGCAGGAACCGGGGGGGAAACACCGGGGAGCTGTTTTTT
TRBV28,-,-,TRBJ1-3,CASSPGGDSGNTIYF,TGTGCCAGCAGTCCCGGGGGGGACTCTGGAAACACCATATATTTT
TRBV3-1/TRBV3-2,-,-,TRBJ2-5,CASSQVARDKTQYF,TGTGCCAGCAGCCAAGTAGCCAGGGATAAGACCCAGTACTTC
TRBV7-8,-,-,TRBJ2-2,CASSFGHYTGELFF,TGTGCCAGCAGCTTTGGGCACTACACCGGGGAGCTGTTTTTT
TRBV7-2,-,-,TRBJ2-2,CASSLVQGNTGELFF,TGTGCCAGCAGCTTAGTACAGGGGAACACCGGGGAGCTGTTTTTT
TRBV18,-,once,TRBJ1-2,CASSPPSGEGKGYTF,TGTGCCAGCTCACCCCCCTCGGGGGAGGGAAAGGGCTACACCTTC
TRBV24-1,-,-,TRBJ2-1,CATSDSLHAAVSDEQFF,TGTGCCACCAGTGATTCCCTACACGCGGCAGTTTCCGATGAGCAGTTCTTC
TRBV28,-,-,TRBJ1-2,CASSGSIGVGGYGYTF,TGTGCCAGCAGTGGAAGCATAGGGGTTGGTGGCTATGGCTACACCTTC
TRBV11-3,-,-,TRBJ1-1,CASSLETGTEAFF,TGTGCCAGCAGCTTAGAAACGGGCACTGAAGCTTTCTTT
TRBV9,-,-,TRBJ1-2,CASSATGFYGYTF,TGTGCCAGCAGCGCGACAGGTTTCTATGGCTACACCTTC
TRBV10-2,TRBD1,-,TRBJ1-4,CASSPGQVNEKLFF,TGCGCCAGCAGCCCGGGACAGGTTAATGAAAAACTGTTTTTT
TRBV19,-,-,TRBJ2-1,CASPCLRGSSSYNEQFF,TGTGCCAGTCCTTGCCTTCGGGGATCAAGCTCCTACAATGAGCAGTTCTTC
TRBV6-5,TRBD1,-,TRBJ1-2,CASNPTGPGGGYTF,TGTGCCAGCAACCCGACAGGGCCCGGTGGAGGCTACACCTTC
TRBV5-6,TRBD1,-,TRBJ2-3,CASSFGTGSTDTQYF,TGTGCCAGCAGCTTTGGGACAGGGTCCACAGATACGCAGTATTTT
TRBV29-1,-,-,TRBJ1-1,CSVVQVTEAFF,TGCAGCGTTGTCCAGGTCACTGAAGCTTTCTTT
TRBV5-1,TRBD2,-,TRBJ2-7,CASSFQTSGGPKSYEQYF,TGCGCCAGCAGCTTCCAGACTAGCGGGGGTCCAAAATCCTACGAGCAGTACTTC
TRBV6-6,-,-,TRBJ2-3,CASSSPPDTQYF,TGTGCCAGCTCGAGTCCCCCGGATACGCAGTATTTT
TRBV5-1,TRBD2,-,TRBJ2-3,CASSLDSGGALDTQYF,TGCGCCAGCAGCTTGGATAGCGGGGGGGCCTTAGATACGCAGTATTTT
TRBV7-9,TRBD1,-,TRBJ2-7,CASSKKTGESYEQYF,TGTGCCAGCAGCAAAAAGACAGGGGAATCCTACGAGCAGTACTTC
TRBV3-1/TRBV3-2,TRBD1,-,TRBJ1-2,CASSSGQGGGYTF,TGTGCCAGCAGCTCGGGACAGGGAGGTGGCTACACCTTC
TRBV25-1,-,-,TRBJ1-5,CASSAEGGHNQPQHF,TGTGCCAGCAGTGCCGAAGGGGGACACAATCAGCCCCAGCATTTT
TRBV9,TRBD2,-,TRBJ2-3,CASSPSGGWSDTQYF,TGTGCCAGCAGCCCGTCGGGGGGGTGGTCAGATACGCAGTATTTT
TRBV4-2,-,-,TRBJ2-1,CASSQAGSSYNEQFF,TGTGCCAGCAGCCAGGCGGGGAGCTCCTACAATGAGCAGTTCTTC
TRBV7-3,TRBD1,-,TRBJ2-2,CASSPRDRGITGELFF,TGTGCCAGCAGCCCCCGGGACAGGGGTATAACCGGGGAGCTGTTTTTT
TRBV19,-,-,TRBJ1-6,CASSMANRNNSPLHF,TGTGCCAGTAGTATGGCTAACAGGAATAATTCACCCCTCCACTTT
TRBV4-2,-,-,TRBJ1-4,CASSQDSGSRSANEKLFF,TGTGCCAGCAGCCAAGATTCGGGGAGTCGGTCGGCTAATGAAAAACTGTTTTTT